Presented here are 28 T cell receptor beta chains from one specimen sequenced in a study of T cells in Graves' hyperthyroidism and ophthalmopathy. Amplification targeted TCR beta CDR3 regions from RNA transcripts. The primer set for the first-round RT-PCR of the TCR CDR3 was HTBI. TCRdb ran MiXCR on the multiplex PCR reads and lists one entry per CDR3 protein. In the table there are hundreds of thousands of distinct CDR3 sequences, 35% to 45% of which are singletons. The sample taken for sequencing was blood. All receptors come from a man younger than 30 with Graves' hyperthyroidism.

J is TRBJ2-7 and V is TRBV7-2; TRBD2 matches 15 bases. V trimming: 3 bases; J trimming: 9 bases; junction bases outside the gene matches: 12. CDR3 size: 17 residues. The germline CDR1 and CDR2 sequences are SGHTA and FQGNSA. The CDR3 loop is CASSLGLAGGDPKGQYF. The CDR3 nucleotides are TGTGCCAGCAGCTTGGGACTAGCGGGGGGCGACCCCAAGGGGCAGTACTTC.

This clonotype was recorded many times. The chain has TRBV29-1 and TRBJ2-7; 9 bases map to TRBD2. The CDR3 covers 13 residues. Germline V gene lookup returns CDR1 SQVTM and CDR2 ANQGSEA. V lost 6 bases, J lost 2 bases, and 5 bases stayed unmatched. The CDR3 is CSVLSGGAYEQYF. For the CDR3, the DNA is TGCAGCGTCCTTAGCGGGGGTGCCTACGAGCAGTACTTC.

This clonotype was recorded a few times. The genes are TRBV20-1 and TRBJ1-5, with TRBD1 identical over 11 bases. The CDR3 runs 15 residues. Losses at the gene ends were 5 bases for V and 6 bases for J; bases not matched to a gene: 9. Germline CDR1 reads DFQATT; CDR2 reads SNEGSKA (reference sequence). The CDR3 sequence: CSAGFEGQGGQPQHF. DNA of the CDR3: TGCAGTGCTGGCTTTGAGGGACAGGGGGGTCAGCCCCAGCATTTT.

The CDR3 nucleotides read TGTGCTAGGGCAGCAGACAGCTACGAGCAGTACTTC. Translated: CARAADSYEQYF. The chain combines TRBV2 with TRBJ2-7; tentatively, D is TRBD1 (5 bases). The germline V gene encodes CDR1 SNHLY and CDR2 FYNNEI. The CDR3 runs 12 residues.

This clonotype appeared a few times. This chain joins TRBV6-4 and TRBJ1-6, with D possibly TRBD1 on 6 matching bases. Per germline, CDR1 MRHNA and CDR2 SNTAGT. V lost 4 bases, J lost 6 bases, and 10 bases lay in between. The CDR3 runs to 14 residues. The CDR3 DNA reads TGTGCCAGCAGTGTACAGGGATTTAATTCACCCCTCCACTTT. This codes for CASSVQGFNSPLHF.

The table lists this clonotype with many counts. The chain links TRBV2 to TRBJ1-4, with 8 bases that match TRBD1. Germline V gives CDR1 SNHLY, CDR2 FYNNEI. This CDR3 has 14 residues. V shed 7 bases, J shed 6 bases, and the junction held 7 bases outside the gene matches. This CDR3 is CASKGDRGDEKLFF. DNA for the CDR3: TGTGCCAGCAAGGGCGACAGGGGTGATGAAAAACTGTTTTTT. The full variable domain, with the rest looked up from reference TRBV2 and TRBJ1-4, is EPEVTQTPSHQVTQMGQEVILRCVPISNHLYFYWYRQILGQKVEFLVSFYNNEISEKSEIFDDQFSVERPDGSNFTLKIRSTKLEDSAMYFCASKGDRGDEKLFFGSGTQLSVL.

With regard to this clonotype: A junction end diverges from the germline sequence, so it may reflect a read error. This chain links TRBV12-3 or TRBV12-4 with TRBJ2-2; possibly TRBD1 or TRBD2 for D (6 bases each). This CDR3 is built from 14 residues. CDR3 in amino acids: CASSSLRGTGGLFF. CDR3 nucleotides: TGTGCCAGCAGCTCCCTCAGGGGTACCGGGGGGCTGTTTTTT.

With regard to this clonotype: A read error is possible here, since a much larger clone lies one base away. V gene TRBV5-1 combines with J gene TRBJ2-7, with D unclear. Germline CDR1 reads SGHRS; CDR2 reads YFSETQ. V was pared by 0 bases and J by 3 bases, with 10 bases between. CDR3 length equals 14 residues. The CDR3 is CASSLDGPVYEQYF. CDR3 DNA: TGCGCCAGCAGCTTGGATGGGCCAGTCTACGAGCAGTACTTC.

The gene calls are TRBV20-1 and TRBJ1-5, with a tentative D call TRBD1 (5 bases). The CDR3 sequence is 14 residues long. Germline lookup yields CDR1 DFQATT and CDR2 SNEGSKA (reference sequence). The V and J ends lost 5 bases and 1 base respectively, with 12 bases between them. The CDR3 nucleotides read TGCAGTGCTTTGGACGGGGGAAGCAATCAGCCCCAGCATTTT. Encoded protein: CSALDGGSNQPQHF.

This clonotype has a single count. As DNA, the CDR3 is TGTGCCAGCAGACGTCGGGGAAAAGAGACCCAGTACTTC. This sequence encodes CASRRRGKETQYF. The chain uses TRBV7-2 and TRBJ2-5; D possibly corresponds to TRBD2 (5 bases). Per germline, CDR1 SGHTA and CDR2 FQGNSA. The CDR3 loop spans 13 amino acids. Between the trimmed V and J ends, which lost 6 bases and 3 bases, there was a span of 11 bases.

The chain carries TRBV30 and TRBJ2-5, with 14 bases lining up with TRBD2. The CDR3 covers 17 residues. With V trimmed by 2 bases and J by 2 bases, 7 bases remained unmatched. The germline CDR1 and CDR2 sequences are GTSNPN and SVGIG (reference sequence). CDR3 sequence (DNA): TGTGCCTGGAGTACCGGACTAGCGGGAGGTGGGCAAGAGACCCAGTACTTC. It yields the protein CAWSTGLAGGGQETQYF. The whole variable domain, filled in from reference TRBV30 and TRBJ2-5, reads SQTIHQWPATLVQPVGSPLSLECTVEGTSNPNLYWYRQAAGRGLQLLFYSVGIGQISSEVPQNLSASRPQDRQFILSSKKLLLSDSGFYLCAWSTGLAGGGQETQYFGPGTRLLVL.

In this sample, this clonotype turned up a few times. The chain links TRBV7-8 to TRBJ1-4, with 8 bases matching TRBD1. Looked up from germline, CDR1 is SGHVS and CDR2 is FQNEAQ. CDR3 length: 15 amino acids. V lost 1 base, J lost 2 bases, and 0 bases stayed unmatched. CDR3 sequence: CASSLDRGTNEKLFF. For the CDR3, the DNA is TGTGCCAGCAGCTTAGACAGGGGGACTAATGAAAAACTGTTTTTT.

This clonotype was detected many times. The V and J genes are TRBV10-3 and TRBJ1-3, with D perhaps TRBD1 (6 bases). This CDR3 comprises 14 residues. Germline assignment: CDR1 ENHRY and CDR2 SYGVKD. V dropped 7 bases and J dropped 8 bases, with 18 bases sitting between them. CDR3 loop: CAIKQGIGTDTIYF. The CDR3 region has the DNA TGTGCCATCAAACAGGGTATTGGCACGGACACCATATATTTT.

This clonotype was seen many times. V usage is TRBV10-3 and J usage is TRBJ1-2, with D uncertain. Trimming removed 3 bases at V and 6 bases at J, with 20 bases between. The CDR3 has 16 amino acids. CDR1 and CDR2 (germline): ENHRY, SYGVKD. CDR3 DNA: TGTGCCATCAGTGATGGCTCAAGGTTAAGATGGGATGGCTACACCTTC. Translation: CAISDGSRLRWDGYTF.

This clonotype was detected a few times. CDR3 in DNA: TGTGCCAGCAGTCGACAGGGTATTATTGAAGCTTTCTTT. This sequence encodes CASSRQGIIEAFF. This sequence joins TRBV12-3 or TRBV12-4 and TRBJ1-1; 7 bases match TRBD1. The J segment lost 7 bases and the V segment lost 5 bases, leaving 7 bases of the junction unmatched. The CDR3 spans 13 residues.

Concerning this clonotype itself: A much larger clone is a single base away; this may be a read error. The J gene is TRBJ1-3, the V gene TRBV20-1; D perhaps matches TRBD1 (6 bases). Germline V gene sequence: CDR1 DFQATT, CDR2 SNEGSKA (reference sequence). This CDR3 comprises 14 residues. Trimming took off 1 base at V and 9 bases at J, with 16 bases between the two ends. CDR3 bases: TGCAGTGCTAGAGTGTCAGGGGACGTAAGCACCATATATTTT. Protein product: CSARVSGDVSTIYF.

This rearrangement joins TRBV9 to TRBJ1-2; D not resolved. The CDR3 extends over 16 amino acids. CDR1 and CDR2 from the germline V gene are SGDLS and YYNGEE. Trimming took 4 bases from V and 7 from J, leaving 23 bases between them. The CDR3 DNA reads TGTGCCAGCAGCTTGGATAGACCTGCCTCGGGGTCTGGCTACACCTTC. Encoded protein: CASSLDRPASGSGYTF.

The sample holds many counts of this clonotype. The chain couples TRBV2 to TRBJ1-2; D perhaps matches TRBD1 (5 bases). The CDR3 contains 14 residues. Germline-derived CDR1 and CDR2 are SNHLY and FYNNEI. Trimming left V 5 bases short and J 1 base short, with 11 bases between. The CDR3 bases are TGTGCCAGCAGTACCAGGGACGGTAACTATGGCTACACCTTC. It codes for CASSTRDGNYGYTF.

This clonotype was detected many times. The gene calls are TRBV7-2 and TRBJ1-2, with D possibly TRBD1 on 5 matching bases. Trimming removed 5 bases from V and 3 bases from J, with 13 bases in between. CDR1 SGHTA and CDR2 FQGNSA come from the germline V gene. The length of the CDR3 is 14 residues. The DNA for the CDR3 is TGTGCCAGCAGCCAATCGACAGTGCACTATGGCTACACCTTC. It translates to CASSQSTVHYGYTF.

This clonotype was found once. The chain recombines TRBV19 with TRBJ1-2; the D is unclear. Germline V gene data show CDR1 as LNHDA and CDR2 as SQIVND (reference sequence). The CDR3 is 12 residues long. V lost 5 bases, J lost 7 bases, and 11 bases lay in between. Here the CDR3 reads CASSVARSGYTF. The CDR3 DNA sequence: TGTGCCAGTAGTGTAGCCAGGAGTGGCTACACCTTC.

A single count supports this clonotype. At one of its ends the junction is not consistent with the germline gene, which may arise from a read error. In DNA form, the CDR3 reads TGTGTCAGCAGCTTAGGTGGAGGGAACACTGAAGCTTTCTTT. Its protein is CVSSLGGGNTEAFF. The V call is TRBV7-2, the J call TRBJ1-1, with D unclear. The CDR3 contains 14 residues. Germline V CDR1 and CDR2: SGHTA, FQGNSA.

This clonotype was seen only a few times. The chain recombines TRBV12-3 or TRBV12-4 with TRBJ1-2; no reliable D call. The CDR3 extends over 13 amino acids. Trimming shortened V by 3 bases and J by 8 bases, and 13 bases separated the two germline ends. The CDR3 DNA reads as TGTGCCAGCAGTTTGGCCCCCCGGTTCGGCTACACCTTC. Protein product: CASSLAPRFGYTF.

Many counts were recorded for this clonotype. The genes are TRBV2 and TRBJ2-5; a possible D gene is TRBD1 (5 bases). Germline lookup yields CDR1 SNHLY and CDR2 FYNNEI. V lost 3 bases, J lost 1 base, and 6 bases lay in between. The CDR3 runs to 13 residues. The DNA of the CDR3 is TGTGCCAGCAGTGAGACAGTCCAAGAGACCCAGTACTTC. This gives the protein CASSETVQETQYF.

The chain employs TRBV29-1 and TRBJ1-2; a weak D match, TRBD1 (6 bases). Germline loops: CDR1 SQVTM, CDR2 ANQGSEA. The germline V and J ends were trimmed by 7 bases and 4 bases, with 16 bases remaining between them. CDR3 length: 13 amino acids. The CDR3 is CSARDTGFYGYTF. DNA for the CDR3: TGCAGCGCCAGAGATACAGGGTTCTATGGCTACACCTTC. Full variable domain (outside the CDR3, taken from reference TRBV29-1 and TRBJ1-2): SAVISQKPSRDICQRGTSLTIQCQVDSQVTMMFWYRQQPGQSLTLIATANQGSEATYESGFVIDKFPISRPNLTFSTLTVSNMSPEDSSIYLCSARDTGFYGYTFGSGTRLTVV.

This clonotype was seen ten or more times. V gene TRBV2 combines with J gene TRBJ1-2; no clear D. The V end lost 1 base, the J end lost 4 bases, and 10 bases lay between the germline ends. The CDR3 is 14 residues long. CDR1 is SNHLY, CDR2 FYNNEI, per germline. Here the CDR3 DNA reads TGTGCCAGCAGTGAAGGGGATCCTCTCTATGGCTACACCTTC. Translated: CASSEGDPLYGYTF.

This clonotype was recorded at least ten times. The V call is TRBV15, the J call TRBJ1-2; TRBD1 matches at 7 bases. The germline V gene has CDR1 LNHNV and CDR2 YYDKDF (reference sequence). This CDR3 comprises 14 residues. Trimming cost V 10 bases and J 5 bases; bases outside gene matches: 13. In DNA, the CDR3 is TGTGCCAGGGGACCCAGGGGGGCTATTTATGGCTACACCTTC. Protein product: CARGPRGAIYGYTF.

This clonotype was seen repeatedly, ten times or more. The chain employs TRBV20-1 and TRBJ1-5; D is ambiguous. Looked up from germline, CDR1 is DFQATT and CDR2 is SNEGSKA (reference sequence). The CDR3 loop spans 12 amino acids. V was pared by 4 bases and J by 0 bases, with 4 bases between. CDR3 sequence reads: CSAKASNQPQHF. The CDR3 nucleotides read TGCAGTGCTAAGGCTAGCAATCAGCCCCAGCATTTT.

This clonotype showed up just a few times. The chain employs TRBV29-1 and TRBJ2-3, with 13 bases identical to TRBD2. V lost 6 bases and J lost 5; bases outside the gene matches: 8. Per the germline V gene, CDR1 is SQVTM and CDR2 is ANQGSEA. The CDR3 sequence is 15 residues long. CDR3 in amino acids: CSVTLAGGPVDTQYF. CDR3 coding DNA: TGCAGCGTAACACTAGCGGGAGGGCCGGTAGATACGCAGTATTTT.